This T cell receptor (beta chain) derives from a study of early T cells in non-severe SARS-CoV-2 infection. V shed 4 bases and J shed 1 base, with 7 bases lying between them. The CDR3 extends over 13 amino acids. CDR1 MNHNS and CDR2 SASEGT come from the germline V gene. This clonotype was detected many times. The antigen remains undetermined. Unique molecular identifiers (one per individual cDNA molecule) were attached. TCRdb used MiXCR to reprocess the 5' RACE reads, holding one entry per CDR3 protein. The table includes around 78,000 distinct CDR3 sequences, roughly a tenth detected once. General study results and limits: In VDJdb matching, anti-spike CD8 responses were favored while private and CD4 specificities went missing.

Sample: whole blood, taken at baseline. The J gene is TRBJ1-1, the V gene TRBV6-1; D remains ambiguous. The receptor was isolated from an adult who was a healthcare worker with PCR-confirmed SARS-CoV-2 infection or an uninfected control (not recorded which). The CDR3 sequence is CASSGRENTEAFF. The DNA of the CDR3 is TGTGCCAGCAGTGGACGGGAGAACACTGAAGCTTTCTTT.